This TCR beta chain was found in a study of T cell changes during pregnancy in multiple sclerosis. The protocol was immunoSEQ multiplex PCR, while the TCRdb copy is restricted to in-frame clones and leaves out a portion. The table includes about 55,000 clones, 93% detected once. This CDR3 spans 16 amino acids. Trimming left V 2 bases short and J 2 bases short, with 13 bases between. Germline CDR1 and CDR2: MDHEN and SYDVKM. The input for sequencing was CD8+ T cells from peripheral blood mononuclear cells, taken in the second trimester of pregnancy. This clonotype originated in a female donor with multiple sclerosis, enrolled in a pregnancy study. The chain carries TRBV28 and TRBJ1-3; possible D gene TRBD1, 5 bases. The chain's CDR3 is CASSLIQGSPGNTIYF. The CDR3 DNA reads as TGTGCCAGCAGTTTAATTCAGGGTAGCCCTGGAAACACCATATATTTT. The entire variable domain, with the rest obtained from reference TRBV28 and TRBJ1-3, is as follows: DVKVTQSSRYLVKRTGEKVFLECVQDMDHENMFWYRQDPGLGLRLIYFSYDVKMKEKGDIPEGYSVSREKKERFSLILESASTNQTSMYLCASSLIQGSPGNTIYFGEGSWLTVV.